The TCR beta chain described here comes from a study of T cell responses to AZD1222 COVID-19 vaccine. CDR3 length equals 15 residues. Trimming took 5 bases from V and 5 from J; bases not matched to a gene: 9. Germline CDR1 is LNHDA and CDR2 is SQIVND (reference sequence). The data were produced by immunoSEQ multiplex PCR, yet TCRdb's version contains in-frame clones alone and is incomplete. The sample holds 80,000 to 100,000 clones, about 86% seen once. As concerns this clone: The antigen is not known.

Findings and limits, study-wide: Baseline serology detected seropositivity in only 6 or 7 AZD1222 recipients.

The specimen comprised peripheral blood, sampled 28 days after the second AZD1222 dose. The TCR comes from an adult who received the AZD1222 COVID-19 vaccine. This chain joins TRBV19 and TRBJ2-7, with 10 bases aligning to TRBD1. Written as DNA, the CDR3 is TGTGCCAGTAGTCCCCGGACAGGGGGTCGCGACGAGCAGTACTTC. Translated: CASSPRTGGRDEQYF.